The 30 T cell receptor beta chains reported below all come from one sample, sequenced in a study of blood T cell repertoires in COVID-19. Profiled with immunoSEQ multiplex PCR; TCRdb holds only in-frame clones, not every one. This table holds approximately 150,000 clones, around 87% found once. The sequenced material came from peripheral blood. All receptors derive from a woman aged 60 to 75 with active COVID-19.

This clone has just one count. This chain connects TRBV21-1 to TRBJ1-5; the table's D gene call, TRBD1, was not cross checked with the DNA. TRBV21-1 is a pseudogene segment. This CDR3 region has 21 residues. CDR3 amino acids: CASSKSRVSPGVWDSNQPQHF. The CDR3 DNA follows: TGTGCCAGCAGCAAAAGTAGGGTTTCGCCAGGGGTATGGGATAGCAATCAGCCCCAGCATTTT.

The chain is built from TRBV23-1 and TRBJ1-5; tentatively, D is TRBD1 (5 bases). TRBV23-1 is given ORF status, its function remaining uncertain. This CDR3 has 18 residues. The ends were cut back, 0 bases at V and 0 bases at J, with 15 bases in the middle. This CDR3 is CASSQSGGRGYSNQPQHF. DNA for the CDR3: TGCGCCAGCAGTCAATCGGGTGGGAGGGGCTATAGCAATCAGCCCCAGCATTTT.

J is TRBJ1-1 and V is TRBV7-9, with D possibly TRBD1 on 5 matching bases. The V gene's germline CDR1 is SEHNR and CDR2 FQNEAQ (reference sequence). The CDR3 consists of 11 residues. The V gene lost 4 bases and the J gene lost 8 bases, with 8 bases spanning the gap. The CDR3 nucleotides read TGTGCCAGCAGCTGGGGCAGGGAAGCTTTCTTT. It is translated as CASSWGREAFF.

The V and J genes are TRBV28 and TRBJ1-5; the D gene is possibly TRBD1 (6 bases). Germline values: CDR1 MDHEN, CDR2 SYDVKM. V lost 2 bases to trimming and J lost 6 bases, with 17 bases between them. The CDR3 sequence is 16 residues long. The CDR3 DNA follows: TGTGCCAGCAGTTTAATTCAGGGGCCCCGGGGTCAGCCCCAGCATTTT. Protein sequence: CASSLIQGPRGQPQHF. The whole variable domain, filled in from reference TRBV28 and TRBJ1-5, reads DVKVTQSSRYLVKRTGEKVFLECVQDMDHENMFWYRQDPGLGLRLIYFSYDVKMKEKGDIPEGYSVSREKKERFSLILESASTNQTSMYLCASSLIQGPRGQPQHFGDGTRLSIL.

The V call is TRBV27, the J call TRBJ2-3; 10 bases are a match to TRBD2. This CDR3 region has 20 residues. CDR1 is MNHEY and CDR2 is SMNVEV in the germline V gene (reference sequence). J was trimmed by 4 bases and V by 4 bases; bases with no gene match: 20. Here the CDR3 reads CASSSPYRGEIAGGSDTQYF. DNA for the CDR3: TGTGCCAGCAGTTCACCGTATAGGGGGGAAATAGCGGGAGGTTCAGATACGCAGTATTTT.

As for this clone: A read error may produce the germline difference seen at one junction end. The chain's CDR3 is CASSLGGQGTQYF. The CDR3 DNA reads as TGTGCCAGCAGCTTAGGAGGCCAAGGGACCCAGTACTTC. The chain joins TRBV7-8 to TRBJ2-5; no clear D. The CDR3 is 13 amino acids. The germline gives CDR1 SGHVS, CDR2 FQNEAQ. The variable domain in full, completed from reference TRBV7-8 and TRBJ2-5, reads GAGVSQSPRYKVAKRGQDVALRCDPISGHVSLFWYQQALGQGPEFLTYFQNEAQLDKSGLPSDRFFAERPEGSVSTLKIQRTQQEDSAVYLCASSLGGQGTQYFGPGTRLLVL.

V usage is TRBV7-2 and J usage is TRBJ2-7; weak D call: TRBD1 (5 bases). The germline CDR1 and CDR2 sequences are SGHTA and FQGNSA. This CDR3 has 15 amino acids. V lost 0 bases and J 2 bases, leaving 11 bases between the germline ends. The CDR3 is CASSLAHGAPYEQYF. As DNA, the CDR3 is TGTGCCAGCAGCTTAGCGCATGGGGCGCCCTACGAGCAGTACTTC.

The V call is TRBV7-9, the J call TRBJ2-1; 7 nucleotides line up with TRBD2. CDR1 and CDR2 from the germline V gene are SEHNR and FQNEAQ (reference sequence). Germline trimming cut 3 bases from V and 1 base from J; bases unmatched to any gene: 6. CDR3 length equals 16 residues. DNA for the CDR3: TGTGCCAGCAGCTTTCGCGGGAGTTCATCCTACAATGAGCAGTTCTTC. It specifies CASSFRGSSSYNEQFF.

CDR3 loop: CAWSDQGYTEAFF. The CDR3 nucleotides read TGTGCCTGGAGTGACCAGGGGTACACTGAAGCTTTCTTT. The rearrangement links TRBV30 to TRBJ1-1, with TRBD1 as a possible D gene (6 bases). The CDR3 runs to 13 residues. V lost 1 base to trimming and J lost 3 bases, with 9 bases between them. Germline CDR1 and CDR2: GTSNPN and SVGIG (reference sequence).

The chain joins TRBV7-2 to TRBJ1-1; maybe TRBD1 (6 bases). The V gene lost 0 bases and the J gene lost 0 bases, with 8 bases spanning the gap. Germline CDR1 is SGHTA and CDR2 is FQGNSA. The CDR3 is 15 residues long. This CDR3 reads CASSLAGQLNTEAFF. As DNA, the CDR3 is TGTGCCAGCAGCTTAGCGGGACAATTGAACACTGAAGCTTTCTTT.

CDR3 region: CASSLGGLAWYEQYF. CDR3 DNA sequence: TGTGCCAGCAGCTTAGGGGGACTAGCGTGGTACGAGCAGTACTTC. The chain recombines TRBV7-2 with TRBJ2-7, with 10 bases that match TRBD2. Germline V lookup: CDR1 SGHTA, CDR2 FQGNSA. The CDR3 loop spans 15 amino acids. V shed 1 base and J 4 bases; nucleotides not matched to a gene: 4.

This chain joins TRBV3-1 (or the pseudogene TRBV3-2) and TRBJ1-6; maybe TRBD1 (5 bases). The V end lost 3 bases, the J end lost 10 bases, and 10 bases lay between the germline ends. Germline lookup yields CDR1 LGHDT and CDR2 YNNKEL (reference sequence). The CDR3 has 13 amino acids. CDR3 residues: CASSHQGSSPLHF. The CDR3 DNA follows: TGTGCCAGCAGCCACCAGGGTAGCTCACCCCTCCACTTT.

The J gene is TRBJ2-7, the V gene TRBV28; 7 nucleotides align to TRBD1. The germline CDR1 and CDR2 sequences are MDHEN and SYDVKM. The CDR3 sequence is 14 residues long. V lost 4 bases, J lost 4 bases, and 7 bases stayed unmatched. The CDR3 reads CASSWWTGKYEQYF. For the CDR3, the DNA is TGTGCCAGCAGTTGGTGGACAGGTAAATACGAGCAGTACTTC.

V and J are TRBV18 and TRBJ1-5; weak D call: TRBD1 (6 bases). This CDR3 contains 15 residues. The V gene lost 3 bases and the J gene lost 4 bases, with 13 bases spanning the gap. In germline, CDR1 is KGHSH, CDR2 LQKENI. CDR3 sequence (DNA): TGTGCCAGCTCACCCTTACAGGGCACGAATCAGCCCCAGCATTTT. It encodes CASSPLQGTNQPQHF.

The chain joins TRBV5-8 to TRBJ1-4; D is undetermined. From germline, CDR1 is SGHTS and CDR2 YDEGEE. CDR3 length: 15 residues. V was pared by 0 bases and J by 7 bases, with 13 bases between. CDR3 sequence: CASSLGRLTGEKLFF. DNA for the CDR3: TGTGCCAGCAGCTTGGGTCGGCTGACGGGTGAAAAACTGTTTTTT.

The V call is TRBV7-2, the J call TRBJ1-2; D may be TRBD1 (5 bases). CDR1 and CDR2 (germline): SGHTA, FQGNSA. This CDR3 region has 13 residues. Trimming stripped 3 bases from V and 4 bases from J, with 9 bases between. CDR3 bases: TGTGCCAGCAGCTTTGACAGAGCCTATGGCTACACCTTC. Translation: CASSFDRAYGYTF.

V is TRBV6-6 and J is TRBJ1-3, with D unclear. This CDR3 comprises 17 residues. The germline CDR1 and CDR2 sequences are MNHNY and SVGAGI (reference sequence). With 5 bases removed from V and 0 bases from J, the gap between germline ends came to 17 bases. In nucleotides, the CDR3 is TGTGCCAGCAGTCGAAAACAGCATGGTAACTCTGGAAACACCATATATTTT. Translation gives CASSRKQHGNSGNTIYF.

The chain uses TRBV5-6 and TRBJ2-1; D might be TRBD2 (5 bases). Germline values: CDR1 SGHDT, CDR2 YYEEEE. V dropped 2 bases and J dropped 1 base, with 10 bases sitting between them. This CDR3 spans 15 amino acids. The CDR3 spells CASSLGGRSYNEQFF. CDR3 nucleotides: TGTGCCAGCAGCTTAGGCGGGCGTTCCTACAATGAGCAGTTCTTC. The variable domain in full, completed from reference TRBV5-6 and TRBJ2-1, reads DAGVTQSPTHLIKTRGQQVTLRCSPKSGHDTVSWYQQALGQGPQFIFQYYEEEERQRGNFPDRFSGHQFPNYSSELNVNALLLGDSALYLCASSLGGRSYNEQFFGPGTRLTVL.

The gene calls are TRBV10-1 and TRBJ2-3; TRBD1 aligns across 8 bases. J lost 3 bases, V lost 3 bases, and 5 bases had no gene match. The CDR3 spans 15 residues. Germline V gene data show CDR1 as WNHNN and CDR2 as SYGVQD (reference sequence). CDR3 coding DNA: TGCGCCAGCAGTGACCGGACAGGGCCGACAGATACGCAGTATTTT. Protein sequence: CASSDRTGPTDTQYF.

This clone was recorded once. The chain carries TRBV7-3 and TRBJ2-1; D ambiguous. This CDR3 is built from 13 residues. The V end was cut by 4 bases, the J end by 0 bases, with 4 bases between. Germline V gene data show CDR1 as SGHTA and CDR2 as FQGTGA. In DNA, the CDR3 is TGTGCCAGCAGCTCCGGCTCCTACAATGAGCAGTTCTTC. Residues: CASSSGSYNEQFF.

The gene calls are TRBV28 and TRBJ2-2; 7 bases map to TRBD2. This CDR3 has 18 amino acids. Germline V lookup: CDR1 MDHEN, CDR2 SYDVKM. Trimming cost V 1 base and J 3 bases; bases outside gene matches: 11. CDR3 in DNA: TGTGCCAGCAGTTTATTAGCGGCGGGAGTCTGGGACACCGGGGAGCTGTTTTTT. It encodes CASSLLAAGVWDTGELFF.

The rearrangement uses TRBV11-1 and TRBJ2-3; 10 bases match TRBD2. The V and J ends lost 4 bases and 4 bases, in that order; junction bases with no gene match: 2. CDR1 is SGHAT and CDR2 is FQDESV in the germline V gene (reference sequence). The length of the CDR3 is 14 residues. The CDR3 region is CASSWTSGSDTQYF. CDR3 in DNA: TGTGCCAGCAGCTGGACTAGCGGATCAGATACGCAGTATTTT. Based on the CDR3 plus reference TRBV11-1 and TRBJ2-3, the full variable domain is EAEVAQSPRYKITEKSQAVAFWCDPISGHATLYWYRQILGQGPELLVQFQDESVVDDSQLPKDRFSAERLKGVDSTLKIQPAELGDSAMYLCASSWTSGSDTQYFGPGTRLTVL.

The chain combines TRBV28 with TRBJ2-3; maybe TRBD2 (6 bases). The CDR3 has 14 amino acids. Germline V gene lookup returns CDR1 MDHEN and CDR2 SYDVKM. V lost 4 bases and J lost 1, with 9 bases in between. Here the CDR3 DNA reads TGTGCCAGCAGTTCGGTAGCGGGCACAGATACGCAGTATTTT. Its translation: CASSSVAGTDTQYF.

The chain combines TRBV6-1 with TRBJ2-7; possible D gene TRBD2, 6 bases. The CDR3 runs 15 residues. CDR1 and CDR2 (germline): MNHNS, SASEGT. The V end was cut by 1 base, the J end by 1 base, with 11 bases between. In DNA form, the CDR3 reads TGTGCCAGCAGTGAAGATAGCGGATCTTCCTACGAGCAGTACTTC. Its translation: CASSEDSGSSYEQYF.

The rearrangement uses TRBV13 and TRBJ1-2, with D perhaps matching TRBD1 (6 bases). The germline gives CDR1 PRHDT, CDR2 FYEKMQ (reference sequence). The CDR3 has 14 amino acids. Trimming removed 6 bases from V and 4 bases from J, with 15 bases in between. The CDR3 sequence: CASRTAGVSYGYTF. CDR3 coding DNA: TGTGCCAGCAGGACTGCAGGGGTGAGCTATGGCTACACCTTC. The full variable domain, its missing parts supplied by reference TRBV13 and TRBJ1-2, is AAGVIQSPRHLIKEKRETATLKCYPIPRHDTVYWYQQGPGQDPQFLISFYEKMQSDKGSIPDRFSAQQFSDYHSELNMSSLELGDSALYFCASRTAGVSYGYTFGSGTRLTVV.

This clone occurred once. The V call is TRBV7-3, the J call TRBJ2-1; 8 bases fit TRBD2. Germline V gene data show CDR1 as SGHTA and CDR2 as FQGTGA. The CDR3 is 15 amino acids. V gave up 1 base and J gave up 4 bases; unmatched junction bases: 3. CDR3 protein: CASSLISGSYNEQFF. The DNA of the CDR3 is TGTGCCAGCAGCTTAATAAGCGGGAGTTACAATGAGCAGTTCTTC.

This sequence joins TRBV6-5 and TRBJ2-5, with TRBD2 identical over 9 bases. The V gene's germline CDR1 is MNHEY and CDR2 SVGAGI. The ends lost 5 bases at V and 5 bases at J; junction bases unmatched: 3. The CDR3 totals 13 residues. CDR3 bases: TGTGCCAGCAGTCTAGCGGGAATGGAGACCCAGTACTTC. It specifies CASSLAGMETQYF.

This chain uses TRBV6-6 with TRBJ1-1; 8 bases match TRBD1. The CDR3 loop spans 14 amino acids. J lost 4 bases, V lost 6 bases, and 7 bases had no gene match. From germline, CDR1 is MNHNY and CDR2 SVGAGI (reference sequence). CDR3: CASSWTGRATEAFF. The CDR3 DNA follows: TGTGCCAGCAGCTGGACAGGGAGGGCCACTGAAGCTTTCTTT.

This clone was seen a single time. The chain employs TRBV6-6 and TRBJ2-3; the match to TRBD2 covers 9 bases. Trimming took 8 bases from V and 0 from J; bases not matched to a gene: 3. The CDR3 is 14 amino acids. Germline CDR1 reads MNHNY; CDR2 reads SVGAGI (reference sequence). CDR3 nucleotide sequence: TGTGCCAGCTTGAGCGGGGGGAGCACAGATACGCAGTATTTT. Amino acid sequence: CASLSGGSTDTQYF.

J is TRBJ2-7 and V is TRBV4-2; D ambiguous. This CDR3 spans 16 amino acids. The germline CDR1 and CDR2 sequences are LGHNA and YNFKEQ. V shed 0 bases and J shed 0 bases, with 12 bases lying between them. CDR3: CASSQDLAANSYEQYF. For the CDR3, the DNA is TGTGCCAGCAGCCAAGATCTGGCGGCGAACTCCTACGAGCAGTACTTC.